The clone carrying this T cell receptor beta chain was found once. Its antigen is currently unknown. HIV-negative, healthy adults without recent acute infections or vaccinations were the donors. CD8 memory combined CD45RO+ cells with CCR7-negative CD45RA+ TemRA cells. Profiling relied on immunoSEQ multiplex PCR, and the TCRdb table lists in-frame clones only, not all of them. The sample has about 320,000 clones; around 87% are singletons. This sample was taken from a study of shared clonotypes between healthy human individuals. Germline assignment: CDR1 ENHRY and CDR2 SYGVKD. This CDR3 is 13 amino acids long. V dropped 10 bases and J dropped 6; count of bases not matched to a gene: 7. General study findings and limits: Only blood was sampled; tissue repertoires likely differ. All-four-donor shared clonotypes had higher generation probabilities than non-shared clonotypes did.

Sequenced: memory CD8+ T cells sorted from blood. Subset indicated: CD45RO+ cells pooled with CCR7-negative TemRA cells. The origin of this receptor is a man aged 18-30 years in good health. The V gene is TRBV10-3, the J gene TRBJ2-2, with 8 bases fitting TRBD1. CDR3 amino acids: CATGQGLAGELFF. The CDR3 DNA reads TGTGCCACCGGACAGGGTTTGGCCGGGGAGCTGTTTTTT.